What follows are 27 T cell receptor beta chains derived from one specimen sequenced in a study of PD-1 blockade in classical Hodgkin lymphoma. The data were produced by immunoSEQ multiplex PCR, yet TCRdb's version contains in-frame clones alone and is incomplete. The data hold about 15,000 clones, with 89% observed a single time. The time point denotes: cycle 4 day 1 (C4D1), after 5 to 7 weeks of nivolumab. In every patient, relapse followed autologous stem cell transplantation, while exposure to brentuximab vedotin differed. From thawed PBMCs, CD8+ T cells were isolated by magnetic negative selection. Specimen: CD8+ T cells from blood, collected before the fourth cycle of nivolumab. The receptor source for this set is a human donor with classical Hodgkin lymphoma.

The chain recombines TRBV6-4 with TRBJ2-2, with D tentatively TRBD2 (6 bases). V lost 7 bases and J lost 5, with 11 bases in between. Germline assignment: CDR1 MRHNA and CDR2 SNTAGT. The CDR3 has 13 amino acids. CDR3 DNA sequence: TGTGCCAGCACCCCGGGGGATACCGGGGAGCTGTTTTTT. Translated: CASTPGDTGELFF.

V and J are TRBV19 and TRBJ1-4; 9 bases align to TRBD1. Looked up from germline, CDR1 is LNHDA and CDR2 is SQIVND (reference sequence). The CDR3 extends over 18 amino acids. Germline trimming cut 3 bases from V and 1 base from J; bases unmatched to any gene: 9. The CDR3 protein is CASSIRDREDETNEKLFF. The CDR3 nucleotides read TGTGCCAGTAGTATTAGGGACAGGGAGGACGAAACTAATGAAAAACTGTTTTTT.

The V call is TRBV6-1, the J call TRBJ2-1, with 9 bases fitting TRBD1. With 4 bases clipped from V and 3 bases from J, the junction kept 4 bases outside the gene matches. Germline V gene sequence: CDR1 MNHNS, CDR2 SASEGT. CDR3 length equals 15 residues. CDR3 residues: CASSGGTGIYNEQFF. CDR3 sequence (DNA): TGTGCCAGCAGTGGAGGGACAGGGATCTACAATGAGCAGTTCTTC.

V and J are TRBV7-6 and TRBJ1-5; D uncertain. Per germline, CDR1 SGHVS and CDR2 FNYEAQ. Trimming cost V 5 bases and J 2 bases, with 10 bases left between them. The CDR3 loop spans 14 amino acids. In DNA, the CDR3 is TGTGCCAGCAGCGAGGAGGCTGGCAATCAGCCCCAGCATTTT. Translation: CASSEEAGNQPQHF.

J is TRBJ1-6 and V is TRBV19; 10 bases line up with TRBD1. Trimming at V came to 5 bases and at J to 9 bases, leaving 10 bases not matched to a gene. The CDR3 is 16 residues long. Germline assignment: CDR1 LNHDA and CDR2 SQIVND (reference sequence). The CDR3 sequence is CASSDRDRGVGSPLHF. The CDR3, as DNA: TGTGCCAGTAGTGACCGGGACAGGGGTGTCGGTTCACCCCTCCACTTT.

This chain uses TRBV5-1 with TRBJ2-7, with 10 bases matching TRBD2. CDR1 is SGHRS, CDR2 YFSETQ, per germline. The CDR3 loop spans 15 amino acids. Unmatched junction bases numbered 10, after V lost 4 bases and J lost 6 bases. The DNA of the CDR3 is TGCGCCAGCAGCCCTGCAGCGGGGGGGCCTATCGAGCAGTACTTC. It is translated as CASSPAAGGPIEQYF.

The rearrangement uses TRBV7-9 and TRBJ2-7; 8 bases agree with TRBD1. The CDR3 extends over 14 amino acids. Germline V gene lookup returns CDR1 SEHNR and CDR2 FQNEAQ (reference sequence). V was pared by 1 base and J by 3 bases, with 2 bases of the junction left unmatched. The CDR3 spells CASSLVGQGYEQYF. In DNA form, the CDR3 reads TGTGCCAGCAGCTTAGTCGGACAGGGCTACGAGCAGTACTTC.

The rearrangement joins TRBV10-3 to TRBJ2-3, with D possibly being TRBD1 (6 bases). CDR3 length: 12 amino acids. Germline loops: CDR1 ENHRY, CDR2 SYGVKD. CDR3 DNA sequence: TGTGCGGCGGCAGGGGCCACAGATACGCAGTATTTT. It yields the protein CAAAGATDTQYF.

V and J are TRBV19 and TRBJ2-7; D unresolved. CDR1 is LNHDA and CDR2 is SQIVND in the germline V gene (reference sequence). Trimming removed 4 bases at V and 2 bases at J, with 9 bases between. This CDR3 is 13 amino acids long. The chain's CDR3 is CASSTGLTYEQYF. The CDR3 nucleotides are TGTGCCAGTAGTACCGGGCTGACCTACGAGCAGTACTTC.

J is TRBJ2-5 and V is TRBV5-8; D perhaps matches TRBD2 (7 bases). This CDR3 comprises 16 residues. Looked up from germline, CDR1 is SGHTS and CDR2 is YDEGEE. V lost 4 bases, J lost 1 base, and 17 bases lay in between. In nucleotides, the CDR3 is TGTGCCAGCAGCCTGGAGGGGGGAGGGACCCAAGAGACCCAGTACTTC. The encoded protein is CASSLEGGGTQETQYF.

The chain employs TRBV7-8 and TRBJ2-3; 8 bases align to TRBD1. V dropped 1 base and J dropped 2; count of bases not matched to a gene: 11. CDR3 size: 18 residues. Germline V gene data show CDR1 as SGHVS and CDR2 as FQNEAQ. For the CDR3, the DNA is TGTGCCAGCAGCTTAGATCGGCAGGGGGCGACCATCACAGATACGCAGTATTTT. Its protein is CASSLDRQGATITDTQYF. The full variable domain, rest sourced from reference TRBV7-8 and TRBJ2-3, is GAGVSQSPRYKVAKRGQDVALRCDPISGHVSLFWYQQALGQGPEFLTYFQNEAQLDKSGLPSDRFFAERPEGSVSTLKIQRTQQEDSAVYLCASSLDRQGATITDTQYFGPGTRLTVL.

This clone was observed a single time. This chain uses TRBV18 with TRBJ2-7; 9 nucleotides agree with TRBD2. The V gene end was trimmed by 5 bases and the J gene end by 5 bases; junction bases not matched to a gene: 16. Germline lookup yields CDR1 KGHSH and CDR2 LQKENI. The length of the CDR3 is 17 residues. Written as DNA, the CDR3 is TGTGCCAGCTCAATCACGAGGACTAGCGCAGGGTGGGACGAGCAGTACTTC. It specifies CASSITRTSAGWDEQYF.

This CDR3 is CASSPGLAGTLGGYNEQFF. DNA of the CDR3: TGTGCCAGCAGCCCTGGACTAGCGGGGACTTTAGGGGGGTACAATGAGCAGTTCTTC. The rearrangement links TRBV7-2 to TRBJ2-1; 12 nucleotides line up with TRBD2. The germline CDR1 and CDR2 sequences are SGHTA and FQGNSA. V shed 5 bases and J 4 bases; nucleotides not matched to a gene: 15. This CDR3 comprises 19 residues.

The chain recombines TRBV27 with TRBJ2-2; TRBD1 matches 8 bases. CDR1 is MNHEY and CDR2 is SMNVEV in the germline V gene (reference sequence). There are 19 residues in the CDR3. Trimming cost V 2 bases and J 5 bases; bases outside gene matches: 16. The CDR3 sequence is CASSLNPMTGDFGTGELFF. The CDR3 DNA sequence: TGTGCCAGCAGTTTAAACCCCATGACAGGGGATTTCGGGACCGGGGAGCTGTTTTTT.

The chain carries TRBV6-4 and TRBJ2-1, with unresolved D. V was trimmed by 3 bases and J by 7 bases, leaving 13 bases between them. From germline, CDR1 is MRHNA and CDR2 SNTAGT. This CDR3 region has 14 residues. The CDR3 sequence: CASSEHAVGNEQFF. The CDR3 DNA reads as TGTGCCAGCAGTGAACACGCAGTAGGGAATGAGCAGTTCTTC.

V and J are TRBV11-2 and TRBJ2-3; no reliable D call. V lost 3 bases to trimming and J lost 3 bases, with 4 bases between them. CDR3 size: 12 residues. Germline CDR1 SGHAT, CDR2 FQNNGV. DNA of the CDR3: TGTGCCAGCAGCTTCGGAACAGATACGCAGTATTTT. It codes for CASSFGTDTQYF.

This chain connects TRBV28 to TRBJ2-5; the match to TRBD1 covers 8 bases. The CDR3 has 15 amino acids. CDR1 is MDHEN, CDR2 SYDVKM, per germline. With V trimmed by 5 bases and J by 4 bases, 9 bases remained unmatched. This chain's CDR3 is CASSPDRTGRETQYF. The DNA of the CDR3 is TGTGCCAGCAGTCCCGACCGGACAGGGAGAGAGACCCAGTACTTC.

CDR3 residues: CASSLKTGQYEQYF. The CDR3 DNA is TGTGCCAGCAGTTTAAAAACAGGGCAGTACGAGCAGTACTTC. The chain employs TRBV28 and TRBJ2-7; D may be TRBD1 (6 bases). CDR3 length: 14 amino acids. The V gene's germline CDR1 is MDHEN and CDR2 SYDVKM. Between the trimmed V and J ends, which lost 2 bases and 4 bases, there was a span of 12 bases.

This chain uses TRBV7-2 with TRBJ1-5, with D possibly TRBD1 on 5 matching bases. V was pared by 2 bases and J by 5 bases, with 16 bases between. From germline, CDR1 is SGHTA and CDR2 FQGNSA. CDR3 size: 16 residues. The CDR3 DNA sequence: TGTGCCAGCAGCTTACTCACGGGACTCCTTGATCAGCCCCAGCATTTT. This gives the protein CASSLLTGLLDQPQHF.

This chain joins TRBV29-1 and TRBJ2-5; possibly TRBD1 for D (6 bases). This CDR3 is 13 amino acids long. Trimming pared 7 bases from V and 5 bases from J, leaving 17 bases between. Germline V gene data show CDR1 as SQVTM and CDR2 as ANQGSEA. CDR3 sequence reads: CSEIKQGGETQYF. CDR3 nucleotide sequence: TGCAGCGAGATCAAACAGGGCGGTGAGACCCAGTACTTC.

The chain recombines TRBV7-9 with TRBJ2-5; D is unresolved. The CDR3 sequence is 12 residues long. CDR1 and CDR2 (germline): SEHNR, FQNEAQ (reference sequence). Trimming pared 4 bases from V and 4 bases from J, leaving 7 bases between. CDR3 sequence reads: CASSYLTETQYF. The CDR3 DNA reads TGTGCCAGCAGCTACCTGACAGAGACCCAGTACTTC. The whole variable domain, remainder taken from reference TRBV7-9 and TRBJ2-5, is DTGVSQNPRHKITKRGQNVTFRCDPISEHNRLYWYRQTLGQGPEFLTYFQNEAQLEKSRLLSDRFSAERPKGSFSTLEIQRTEQGDSAMYLCASSYLTETQYFGPGTRLLVL.

The CDR3 sequence is CASRSSDSYEQYF. CDR3 coding DNA: TGTGCCAGCAGGTCTAGCGATTCCTACGAGCAGTACTTC. V and J are TRBV2 and TRBJ2-5, with D tentatively TRBD2 (6 bases). The J call is uncertain, as TRBJ2-7 better fits the DNA end. There are 13 residues in the CDR3. The germline V gene encodes CDR1 SNHLY and CDR2 FYNNEI.

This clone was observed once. The CDR3 DNA is TGTGCCAGCAGCTCCCCTGGACAGGGCCCCGAAACGCCTAATTCACCCCTCCACTTT. As protein: CASSSPGQGPETPNSPLHF. This sequence joins TRBV7-9 and TRBJ1-6; TRBD1 matches 8 bases. V was clipped by 4 bases and J by 6 bases; unmatched bases: 17. Germline CDR1 SEHNR, CDR2 FQNEAQ (reference sequence). The CDR3 is 19 amino acids.

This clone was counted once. The CDR3 sequence: CASSQDAGRGTEAFF. Written as DNA, the CDR3 is TGCGCCAGCAGCCAAGATGCAGGGAGGGGCACTGAAGCTTTCTTT. The chain links TRBV4-1 to TRBJ1-1; D is possibly TRBD1 (5 bases). Germline-derived CDR1 and CDR2 are MGHRA and YSYEKL. The CDR3 covers 15 residues. Deletions cut 0 bases from V and 4 bases from J, with 12 bases between.

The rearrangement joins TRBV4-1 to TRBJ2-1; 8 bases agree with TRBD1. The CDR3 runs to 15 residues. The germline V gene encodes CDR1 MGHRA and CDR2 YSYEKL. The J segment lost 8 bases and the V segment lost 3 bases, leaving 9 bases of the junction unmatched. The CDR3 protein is CASSQTGDLVHEQFF. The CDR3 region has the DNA TGCGCCAGCAGCCAGACAGGGGATCTTGTTCATGAGCAGTTCTTC.

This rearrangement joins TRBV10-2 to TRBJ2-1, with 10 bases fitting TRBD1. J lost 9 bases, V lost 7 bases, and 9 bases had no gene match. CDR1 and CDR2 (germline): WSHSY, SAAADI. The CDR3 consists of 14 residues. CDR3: CASTLDRGEGEQFF. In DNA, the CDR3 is TGCGCCAGCACCCTGGACAGGGGGGAGGGTGAGCAGTTCTTC.

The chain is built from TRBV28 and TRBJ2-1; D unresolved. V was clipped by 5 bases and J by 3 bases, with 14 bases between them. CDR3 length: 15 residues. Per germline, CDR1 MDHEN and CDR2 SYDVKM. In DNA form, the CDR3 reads TGTGCCAGCAGTAAGTTGTCGGAGAGCTACAATGAGCAGTTCTTC. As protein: CASSKLSESYNEQFF.